Included here is one T cell receptor beta chain sequence, with context. What it binds is not known. V lost 6 bases and J lost 2, with 25 bases in between. CDR1 is LGHNT, CDR2 FRNRAP, per germline. CDR3 size: 18 residues. This record belongs to a study of T cell responses to AZD1222 COVID-19 vaccine. Study-level findings and limits: Spike-wide vaccine-associated CD4 TCRs dominated at 160-218 and 743-854.

The method was immunoSEQ multiplex PCR; TCRdb's version includes in-frame clones alone and lacks a portion of them. The table records some 150,000 clones, 90% of them present only once. The sample was peripheral blood, taken on day 0 of AZD1222 vaccination. The chain combines TRBV12-5 with TRBJ1-2; D unresolved. The sequence derives from an adult in good health. The CDR3 sequence is CASGASGRGLAMNYGYTF. The CDR3, as DNA: TGTGCTAGTGGCGCCTCAGGACGCGGCCTAGCTATGAACTATGGCTACACCTTC. The complete variable domain, with remaining parts taken from reference TRBV12-5 and TRBJ1-2, reads DARVTQTPRHKVTEMGQEVTMRCQPILGHNTVFWYRQTMMQGLELLAYFRNRAPLDDSGMPKDRFSAEMPDATLATLKIQPSEPRDSAVYFCASGASGRGLAMNYGYTFGSGTRLTVV.